This T cell receptor (beta chain) is drawn from a study of shared clonotypes between healthy human individuals (dated by TCRdb to the early 2020s). Concerning the study at large: Three men and a couple of women, aged 18 to 49 years, made up the cohort. Per donor, three plates each were used for CD4 naive and CD4 memory, two for CD8 naive, and one for CD8 memory. The study deeply sequenced blood TCR repertoires of five healthy adults to estimate repertoire size and the extent of clonotype sharing between individuals. Different laboratories and diverse techniques were used to prepare libraries and sequence TCR repertoires, to increase sequencing depth and limit assay-specific biases. Each donor's leukapheresis produced roughly between roughly 0.85 and 9.5 billion PBMCs.

What the authors observed across the whole study: Sampling was limited to blood, and TCR repertoires in tissue likely differ from TCR repertoires in blood. Compared with non-shared clonotypes, the clonotypes found in all four sorted-subset donors had higher generation probabilities. Because the study included a small number of donors, the genetic and exposure-history diversity represented was limited. Incomplete sequencing was indicated by rarefaction of sorted-subset datasets, despite the large sequencing depth. Based on pairwise subsampling, the degree of clonotype sharing among donors was expected to be affected by sequencing depth. Larger estimated clonotype richness was generally found for naive subsets than for memory subsets. Across a handful of donors, 5% to 6% of naive CD4, approximately 3.6% of naive CD8, 2% to 2.5% of memory CD4, and approximately 0.4% of memory CD8 clonotypes were shared.

Healthy HIV-negative adults with no recently reported acute infections or vaccinations were included as donors. Every donor was a Caucasian adult residing in Nashville, Tennessee, USA. CD4+ T cells were enriched by magnetic negative selection; naive cells were then positively selected on CD45RA, and the negative fraction formed the memory subset. Blood was obtained by leukapheresis, after which PBMCs were separated by Ficoll-Histopaque density gradient centrifugation and cryopreserved in liquid nitrogen vapor phase. Purity and quantity of every magnetically sorted T cell population were checked by analytical flow cytometry. From each sorted fraction, genomic DNA was isolated and quantified by UV absorbance on a Nanodrop 2000c. In the germline V gene, CDR1 corresponds to SGHRS and CDR2 to YFSETQ. The CDR3, cysteine through phenylalanine, is 11 amino acids long. CDR3 DNA is the only sequence kept; it has 33 bases, read in frame from the first base. Deletion took 0 bases off V and 16 bases off J, with a span of 11 bases between the germline ends.

Using the deep immunoSEQ assay, TCR CDR3 regions were amplified from genomic DNA by multiplex PCR. Extracted genomic DNA from each cell subset was distributed evenly across all wells of several immunoSEQ 96-well plates, and each plate was treated as a replicate. For sorted subsets, 200 to 250 ng genomic DNA, equal to 30,000 to 35,000 T cell genomes, was loaded into each replicate PCR. Purified libraries were quantified with a Qubit 3.0 fluorometer, sized on a Bioanalyzer 2100, and re-quantified with the KAPA Library Quantification kit. Every immunoSEQ 96-well plate was sequenced on a dedicated single-read 150-cycle Illumina NextSeq 550 flow cell. The authors processed their data as follows. The immunoSEQ output contained only junctional sequences without quality scores, so filtering could not match that applied to full-length reads. To assign V/J genes and CDR3, sequences were annotated against IMGT germline references using PyIR, a Python wrapper for IgBLAST v1.9. Reads were removed for weak V/J assignments (E-value above 1e-6), missing CDR3, stop codons, out-of-frame junctions, or ambiguous translated residues. V3J clonotypes were defined by identical inferred V gene, J gene, and CDR3 amino acid sequence. To compute the percentage overlap between repertoires, the number of shared unique clonotypes was divided by the size of the smaller repertoire. Three approaches were used to assess repertoire richness: RTK rarefaction, the Chao1 estimator, and Recon v2.1 estimates of unobserved clonotypes. Generation probabilities for all TCRbeta clonotypes obtained by the gDNA method from several donors were computed using OLGA. TCRdb carries this immuneACCESS record with in-frame sequences only. Its versions omit some clonotypes, under half of them owing to an unresolved V gene in the studies checked, with the rest unexplained. Clone size and the V and J calls come from that table; the DNA yielded D and trimming. The sample includes about 2.4 million clones, with under 95% observed a single time. The ten largest clones take up around 0.4% of the sample.

The sample holds one count of this clone. This clone's antigen is unknown. Nothing much larger sits one base from this clone, and base qualities are not available. Sequenced input: naive CD4+ T cells from PBMCs. The sample's cell subset or site label is to be understood as: CD45RA+ positively selected. Recombination linked TRBV5-1 to TRBJ2-1, with no reliable assignment of the D segment. This clonotype originated in a man younger than 30 in good health. Some clones in this sample may be carry-over from other donors' samples. The sequenced DNA: TGCGCCAGCAGCTTGGATCAGGACCTCTTCTTC. Its translation is CASSLDQDLFF.